Below, 12 T cell receptor beta chains from the same sample are listed, as sequenced in a study of early T cells in non-severe SARS-CoV-2 infection. From the 5' RACE reads, TCRdb called clonotypes with MiXCR, one entry per CDR3 protein. The sample yields fewer than 50,000 distinct CDR3 sequences, over 3% seen once. The specimen sequenced was whole blood. The source is an adult who was a healthcare worker with PCR-confirmed SARS-CoV-2 infection or an uninfected control (not recorded which).

The chain combines TRBV4-1 with TRBJ2-1, with TRBD2 matching over 7 bases. This CDR3 is 17 amino acids long. Germline V CDR1 and CDR2: MGHRA, YSYEKL. V dropped 1 base and J dropped 1; count of bases not matched to a gene: 7. CDR3 amino acids: CASSQGGGRLSYNEQFF. CDR3 sequence (DNA): TGCGCCAGCAGCCAAGGCGGCGGGAGACTATCCTACAATGAGCAGTTCTTC.

This clonotype was recorded a few times. The V call is TRBV5-1, the J call TRBJ2-5, with 7 bases matching TRBD2. The CDR3 runs to 14 residues. Per the germline V gene, CDR1 is SGHRS and CDR2 is YFSETQ. Germline trimming cut 4 bases from V and 3 bases from J; bases unmatched to any gene: 6. The CDR3 nucleotides read TGCGCCAGCAGCCCGGGGGAGGGGAAAGAGACCCAGTACTTC. Its translation is CASSPGEGKETQYF.

This clonotype was detected ten times or more. The V call is TRBV4-1, the J call TRBJ2-1; 14 nucleotides line up with TRBD2. CDR1 and CDR2 (germline): MGHRA, YSYEKL. V dropped 3 bases and J dropped 10; count of bases not matched to a gene: 8. CDR3 length: 16 residues. The CDR3 sequence is CASSHGLAGGQGEQFF. DNA for the CDR3: TGCGCCAGCAGCCACGGACTAGCGGGAGGTCAGGGAGAGCAGTTCTTC.

This sequence joins TRBV27 and TRBJ2-1; D possibly matches TRBD1 or TRBD2 (5 bases each). Trimming stripped 6 bases from V and 0 bases from J, with 15 bases between. The CDR3 consists of 16 residues. Germline CDR1 is MNHEY and CDR2 is SMNVEV (reference sequence). The DNA for the CDR3 is TGTGCCAGCAGCCCGGGGCTAACTTCCTCCTACAATGAGCAGTTCTTC. This codes for CASSPGLTSSYNEQFF.

This clonotype was found many times. The rearrangement links TRBV6-2 or TRBV6-3 to TRBJ2-4; D uncertain. The V gene's germline CDR1 is MNHEY and CDR2 SVGEGT. The CDR3 contains 15 residues. V dropped 0 bases and J dropped 2 bases, with 8 bases sitting between them. The CDR3 DNA follows: TGTGCCAGCAGTTACTCGGCCGTTACCAAAAACATTCAGTACTTC. Amino acids: CASSYSAVTKNIQYF.

This clonotype has just a few counts. CDR3 nucleotide sequence: TGTGCCACCAGTGATCAAGGACAGACATCCTACAATGAGCAGTTCTTC. Translating gives CATSDQGQTSYNEQFF. The rearrangement uses TRBV24-1 and TRBJ2-1; a weak D match, TRBD1 (6 bases). This CDR3 has 16 residues. Trimming took 3 bases from V and 1 from J, leaving 12 bases between them. Germline V CDR1 and CDR2: KGHDR, SFDVKD.

This clonotype showed up many times. The rearrangement joins TRBV20-1 to TRBJ1-2; possibly TRBD1 for D (5 bases). The length of the CDR3 is 12 residues. Trimming removed 1 base from V and 9 bases from J, with 12 bases in between. CDR1 and CDR2 from the germline V gene are DFQATT and SNEGSKA (reference sequence). CDR3 nucleotide sequence: TGCAGTGCTAGAGTGCAGGGTGGGAGCTACACCTTC. It is translated as CSARVQGGSYTF.

This clonotype was counted many times. This chain links TRBV20-1 with TRBJ1-1; D unclear. Trimming removed 5 bases from V and 3 bases from J, with 7 bases in between. Germline V gives CDR1 DFQATT, CDR2 SNEGSKA (reference sequence). This CDR3 contains 11 residues. As DNA, the CDR3 is TGCAGTGCTCCCCAGGACACTGAAGCTTTCTTT. Its translation: CSAPQDTEAFF.

In this sample, this clonotype turned up a few times. The rearrangement links TRBV3-1 to TRBJ1-4, with D hard to call. Germline CDR1 is LGHDT and CDR2 is YNNKEL (reference sequence). Trimming removed 4 bases at V and 0 bases at J, with 9 bases between. The CDR3 is made up of 15 amino acids. The DNA of the CDR3 is TGTGCCAGCAGCCTTACACTTGCAACTAATGAAAAACTGTTTTTT. Protein: CASSLTLATNEKLFF.

This clonotype has ten or more counts. The V call is TRBV6-1, the J call TRBJ2-5, with D tentatively TRBD1 or TRBD2 (6 bases each). CDR3 length: 15 residues. Germline V CDR1 and CDR2: MNHNS, SASEGT. V gave up 1 base and J gave up 5 bases, with 14 bases separating them. The CDR3 loop reads CASSEGSQGRETQYF. The CDR3 DNA reads as TGTGCCAGCAGTGAAGGAAGCCAGGGGAGGGAGACCCAGTACTTC.

This clonotype was picked up many times. This rearrangement joins TRBV27 to TRBJ2-3; D gene unclear. Trimming removed 5 bases from V and 1 base from J, with 10 bases in between. CDR1 is MNHEY, CDR2 SMNVEV, per germline (reference sequence). This CDR3 is built from 14 residues. CDR3 in amino acids: CASSRSERTDTQYF. CDR3 nucleotides: TGTGCCAGCAGTCGGTCGGAGCGCACAGATACGCAGTATTTT.

This clonotype was seen many times. V gene TRBV2 combines with J gene TRBJ2-7; 8 bases are shared with TRBD1. Per germline, CDR1 SNHLY and CDR2 FYNNEI. The V gene end was trimmed by 5 bases and the J gene end by 2 bases; junction bases not matched to a gene: 2. This CDR3 has 13 amino acids. For the CDR3, the DNA is TGTGCCAGCAGTCAGGACAGGGCCTACGAGCAGTACTTC. The encoded protein is CASSQDRAYEQYF.